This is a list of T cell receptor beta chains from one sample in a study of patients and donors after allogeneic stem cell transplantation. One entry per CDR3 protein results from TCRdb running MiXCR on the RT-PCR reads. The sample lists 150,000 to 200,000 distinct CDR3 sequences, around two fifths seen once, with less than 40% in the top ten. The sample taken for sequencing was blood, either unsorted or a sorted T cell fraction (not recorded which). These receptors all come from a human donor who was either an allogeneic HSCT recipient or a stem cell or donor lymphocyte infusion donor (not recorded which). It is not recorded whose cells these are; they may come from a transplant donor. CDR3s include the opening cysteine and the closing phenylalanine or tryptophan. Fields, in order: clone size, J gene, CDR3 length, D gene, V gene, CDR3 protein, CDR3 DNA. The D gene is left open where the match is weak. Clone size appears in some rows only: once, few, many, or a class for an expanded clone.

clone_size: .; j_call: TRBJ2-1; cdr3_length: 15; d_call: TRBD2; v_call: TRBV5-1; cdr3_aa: CASSFLAGSYNEQFF; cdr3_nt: TGCGCCAGCAGCTTCCTAGCGGGATCCTACAATGAGCAGTTCTTC
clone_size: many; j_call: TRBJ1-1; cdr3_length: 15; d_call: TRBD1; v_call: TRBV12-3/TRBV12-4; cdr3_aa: CASSLEGGQSIEAFF; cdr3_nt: TGTGCCAGCAGTTTAGAGGGGGGACAGTCCATTGAAGCTTTCTTT
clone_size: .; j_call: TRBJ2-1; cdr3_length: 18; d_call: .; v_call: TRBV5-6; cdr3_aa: CASTARDPDFSPYNEQFF; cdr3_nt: TGTGCCAGCACCGCCCGGGACCCAGACTTCTCCCCCTACAATGAGCAGTTCTTC
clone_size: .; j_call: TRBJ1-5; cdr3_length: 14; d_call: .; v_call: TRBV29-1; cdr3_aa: CSAVGAESNQPQHF; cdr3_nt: TGCAGCGCCGTTGGGGCCGAAAGCAATCAGCCCCAGCATTTT
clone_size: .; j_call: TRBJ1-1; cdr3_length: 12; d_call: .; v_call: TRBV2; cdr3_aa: CASSDRETEAFF; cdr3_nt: TGTGCCAGCAGTGACCGGGAGACTGAAGCTTTCTTT
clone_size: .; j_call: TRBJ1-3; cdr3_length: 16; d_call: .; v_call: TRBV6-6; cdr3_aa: CASSYPPNNSGNTIYF; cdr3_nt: TGTGCCAGCAGTTACCCCCCCAACAACTCTGGAAACACCATATATTTT
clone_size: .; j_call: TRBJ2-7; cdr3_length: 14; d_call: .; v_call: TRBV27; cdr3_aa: CASSWGLGSYEQYF; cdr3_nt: TGTGCCAGCAGTTGGGGACTGGGTTCCTACGAGCAGTACTTC
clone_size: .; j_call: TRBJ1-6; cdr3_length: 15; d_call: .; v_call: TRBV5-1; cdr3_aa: CASRRETVNNSPLHF; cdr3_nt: TGCGCCAGCAGAAGGGAGACAGTCAATAATTCACCCCTCCACTTT
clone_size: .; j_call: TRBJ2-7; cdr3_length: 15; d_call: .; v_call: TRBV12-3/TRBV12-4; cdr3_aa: CASSSPTGRYYEQYF; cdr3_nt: TGTGCCAGCAGTTCTCCCACGGGACGATACTACGAGCAGTACTTC
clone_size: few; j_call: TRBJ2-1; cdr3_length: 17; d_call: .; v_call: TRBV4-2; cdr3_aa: CASSPNVRDLLYNEQFF; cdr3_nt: TGTGCCAGCAGCCCCAATGTTCGGGACTTATTGTACAATGAGCAGTTCTTC
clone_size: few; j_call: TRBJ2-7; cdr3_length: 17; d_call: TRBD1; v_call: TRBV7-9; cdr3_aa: CASSLVVGGPFPYEQYF; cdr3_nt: TGTGCCAGCAGCTTAGTGGTAGGGGGCCCATTCCCCTACGAGCAGTACTTC
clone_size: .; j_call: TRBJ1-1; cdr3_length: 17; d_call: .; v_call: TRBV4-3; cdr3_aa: CASSQDRGLEGLTEAFF; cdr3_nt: TGCGCCAGCAGCCAAGATCGAGGGCTGGAGGGCCTCACTGAAGCTTTCTTT
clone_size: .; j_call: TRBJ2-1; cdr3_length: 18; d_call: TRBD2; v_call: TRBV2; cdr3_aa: CASIRGLAGLSSYNEQFF; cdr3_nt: TGTGCCAGCATCCGGGGACTAGCGGGACTCAGCTCCTACAATGAGCAGTTCTTC
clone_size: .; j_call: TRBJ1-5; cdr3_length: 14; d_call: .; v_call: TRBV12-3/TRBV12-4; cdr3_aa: CASSLVWNNQPQHF; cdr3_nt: TGTGCCAGCAGTTTAGTCTGGAACAATCAGCCCCAGCATTTT
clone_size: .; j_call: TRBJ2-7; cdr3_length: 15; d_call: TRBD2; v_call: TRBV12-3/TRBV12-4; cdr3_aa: CASSLGPAGGHEQYF; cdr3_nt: TGTGCCAGCAGTTTAGGTCCAGCGGGAGGGCACGAGCAGTACTTC
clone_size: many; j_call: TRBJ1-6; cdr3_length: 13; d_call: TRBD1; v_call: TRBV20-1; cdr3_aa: CSAPGQGNSPLHF; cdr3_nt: TGCAGTGCTCCCGGACAGGGGAATTCACCCCTCCACTTT
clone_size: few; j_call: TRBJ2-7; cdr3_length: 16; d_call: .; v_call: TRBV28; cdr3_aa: CASSSPRQVGTYEQYF; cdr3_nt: TGTGCCAGCAGTTCGCCTAGACAGGTCGGAACTTACGAGCAGTACTTC
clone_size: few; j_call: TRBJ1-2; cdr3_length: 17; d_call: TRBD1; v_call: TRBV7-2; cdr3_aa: CASSGLDRHSHNYGYTF; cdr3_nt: TGTGCCAGCAGCGGCTTGGACAGGCACAGCCATAACTATGGCTACACCTTC
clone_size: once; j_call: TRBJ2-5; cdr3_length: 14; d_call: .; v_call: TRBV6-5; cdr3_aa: CASSYSMSKETQYF; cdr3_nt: TGTGCCAGCAGTTACTCAATGAGCAAAGAGACCCAGTACTTC
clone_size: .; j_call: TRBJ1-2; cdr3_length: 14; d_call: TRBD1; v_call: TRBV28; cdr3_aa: CASRETGGNYGYTF; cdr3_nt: TGTGCCAGCAGGGAGACAGGGGGAAACTATGGCTACACCTTC
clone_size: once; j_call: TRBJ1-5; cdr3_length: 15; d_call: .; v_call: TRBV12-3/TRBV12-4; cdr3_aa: CASILGQPSNQPQHF; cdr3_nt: TGTGCCAGCATTCTGGGGCAACCTAGCAATCAGCCCCAGCATTTT
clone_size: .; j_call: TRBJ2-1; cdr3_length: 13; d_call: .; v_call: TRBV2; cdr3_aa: CASKYRVANEQFF; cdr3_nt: TGTGCCAGCAAATACAGGGTTGCAAATGAGCAGTTCTTC
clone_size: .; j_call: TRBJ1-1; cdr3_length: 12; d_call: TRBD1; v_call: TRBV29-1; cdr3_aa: CSVSEQGTEAFF; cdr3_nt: TGCAGCGTTTCCGAACAGGGGACTGAAGCTTTCTTT
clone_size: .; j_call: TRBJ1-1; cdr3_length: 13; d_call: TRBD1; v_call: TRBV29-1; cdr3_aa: CSAYGTANTEAFF; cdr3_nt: TGCAGCGCCTATGGGACAGCGAACACTGAAGCTTTCTTT
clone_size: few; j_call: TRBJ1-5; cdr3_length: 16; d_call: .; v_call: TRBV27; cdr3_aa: CASSLSIGFSNQPQHF; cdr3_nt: TGTGCCAGCAGTTTATCGATCGGGTTTAGCAATCAGCCCCAGCATTTT
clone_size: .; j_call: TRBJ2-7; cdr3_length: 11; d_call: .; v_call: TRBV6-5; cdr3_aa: CASGGQNEQYF; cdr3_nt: TGTGCCAGCGGGGGGCAGAACGAGCAGTACTTC
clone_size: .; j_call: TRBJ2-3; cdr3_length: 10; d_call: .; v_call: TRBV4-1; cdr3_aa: CASEGDTQYF; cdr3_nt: TGCGCCAGCGAGGGGGATACGCAGTATTTT
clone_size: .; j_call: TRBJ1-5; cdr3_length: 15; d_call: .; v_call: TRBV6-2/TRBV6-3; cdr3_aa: CASSRDTYSNQPQHF; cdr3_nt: TGTGCCAGCAGCCGGGACACCTATAGCAATCAGCCCCAGCATTTT
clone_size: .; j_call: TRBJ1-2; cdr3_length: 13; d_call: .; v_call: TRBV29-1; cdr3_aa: CSVEREGRWGYTF; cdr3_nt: TGCAGCGTTGAACGAGAGGGGCGATGGGGCTACACCTTC
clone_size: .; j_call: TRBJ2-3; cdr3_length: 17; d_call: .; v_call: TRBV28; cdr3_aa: CASSLSPWRVSTDTQYF; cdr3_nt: TGTGCCAGCAGTTTATCCCCATGGAGGGTGAGCACAGATACGCAGTATTTT
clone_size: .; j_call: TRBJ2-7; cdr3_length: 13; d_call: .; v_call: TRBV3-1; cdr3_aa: CASTTTHREEQYF; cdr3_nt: TGTGCCAGCACCACCACGCATCGGGAAGAGCAGTACTTC
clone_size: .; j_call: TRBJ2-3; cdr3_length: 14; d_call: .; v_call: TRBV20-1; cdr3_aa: CSARDLKMTDTQYF; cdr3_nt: TGCAGTGCTAGAGACTTGAAGATGACAGATACGCAGTATTTT
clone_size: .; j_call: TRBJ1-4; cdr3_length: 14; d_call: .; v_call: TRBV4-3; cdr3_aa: CASSQEGGREKLFF; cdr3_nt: TGCGCCAGCAGCCAAGAGGGTGGCAGGGAAAAACTGTTTTTT
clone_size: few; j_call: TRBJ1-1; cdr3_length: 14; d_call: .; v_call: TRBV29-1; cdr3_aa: CSVDEGGENTEAFF; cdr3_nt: TGCAGCGTCGACGAGGGAGGGGAGAACACTGAAGCTTTCTTT
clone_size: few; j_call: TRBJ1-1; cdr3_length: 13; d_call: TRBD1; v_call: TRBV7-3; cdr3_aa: CASSPGTGFGAFF; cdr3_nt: TGTGCCAGCAGCCCCGGGACAGGTTTTGGTGCTTTCTTT
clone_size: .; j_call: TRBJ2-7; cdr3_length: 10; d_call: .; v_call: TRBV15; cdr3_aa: CATTFDEQYF; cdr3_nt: TGTGCCACCACCTTCGACGAGCAGTACTTC
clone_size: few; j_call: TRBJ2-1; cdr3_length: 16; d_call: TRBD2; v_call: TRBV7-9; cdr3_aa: CASSGGTSGRYNEQFF; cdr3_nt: TGTGCCAGCAGCGGAGGGACTAGCGGGAGATACAATGAGCAGTTCTTC
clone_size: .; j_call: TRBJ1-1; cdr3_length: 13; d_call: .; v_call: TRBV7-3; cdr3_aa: CASSAEMNTEAFF; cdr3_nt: TGTGCCAGCAGCGCGGAGATGAACACTGAAGCTTTCTTT
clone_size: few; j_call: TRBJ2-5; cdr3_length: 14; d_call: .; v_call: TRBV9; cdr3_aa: CASSVDRVERTQYF; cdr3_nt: TGTGCCAGCAGCGTAGATCGGGTGGAGCGGACCCAGTACTTC
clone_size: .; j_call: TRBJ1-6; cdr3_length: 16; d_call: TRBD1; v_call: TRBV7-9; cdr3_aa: CASSPGQDFFNSPLHF; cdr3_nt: TGTGCCAGCAGCCCCGGACAGGACTTCTTCAATTCACCCCTCCACTTT
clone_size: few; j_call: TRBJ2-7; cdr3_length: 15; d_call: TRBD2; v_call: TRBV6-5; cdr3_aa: CASRYLAGGPREQYF; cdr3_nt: TGTGCCAGCAGATATCTAGCGGGAGGGCCGCGCGAGCAGTACTTC
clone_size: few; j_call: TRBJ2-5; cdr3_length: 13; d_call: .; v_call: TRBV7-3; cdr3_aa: CASSQGLQETQYF; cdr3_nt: TGTGCCAGCAGCCAGGGACTTCAAGAGACCCAGTACTTC
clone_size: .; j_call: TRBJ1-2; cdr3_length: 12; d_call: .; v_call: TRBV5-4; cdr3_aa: CASSLPVEGYTF; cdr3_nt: TGTGCCAGCAGCTTGCCCGTGGAGGGCTACACCTTC
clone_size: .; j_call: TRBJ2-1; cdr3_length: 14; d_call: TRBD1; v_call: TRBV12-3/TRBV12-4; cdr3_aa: CASSGGTGNDRQFF; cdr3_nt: TGTGCCAGCAGTGGGGGGACAGGGAACGATCGGCAGTTCTTC
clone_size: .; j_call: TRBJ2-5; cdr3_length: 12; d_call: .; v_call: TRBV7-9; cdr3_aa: CASSLVSLDVYF; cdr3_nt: TGTGCCAGCAGCTTAGTTTCTCTAGACGTGTACTTC
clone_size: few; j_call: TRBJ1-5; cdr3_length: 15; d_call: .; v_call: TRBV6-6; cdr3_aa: CASSYFPGAYQPQHF; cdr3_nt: TGTGCCAGCAGTTACTTCCCAGGAGCGTATCAGCCCCAGCATTTT
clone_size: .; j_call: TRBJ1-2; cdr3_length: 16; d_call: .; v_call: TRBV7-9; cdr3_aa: CASSLWQGLGNYGYTF; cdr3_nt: TGTGCCAGCAGCTTATGGCAGGGGTTAGGTAACTATGGCTACACCTTC
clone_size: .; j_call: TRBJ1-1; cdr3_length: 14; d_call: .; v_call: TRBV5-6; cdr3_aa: CASSFTVGSTEAFF; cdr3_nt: TGTGCCAGCAGCTTCACCGTAGGTTCGACTGAAGCTTTCTTT
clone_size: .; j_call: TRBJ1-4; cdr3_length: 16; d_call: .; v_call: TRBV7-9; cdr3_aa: CASSLVGFTTNEKLFF; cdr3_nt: TGTGCCAGCAGCTTAGTTGGATTTACAACTAATGAAAAACTGTTTTTT
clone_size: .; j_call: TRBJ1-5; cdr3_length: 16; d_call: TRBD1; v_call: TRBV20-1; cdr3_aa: CSARFRGTGVNQPQHF; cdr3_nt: TGCAGTGCTAGATTTCGAGGGACAGGGGTCAATCAGCCCCAGCATTTT
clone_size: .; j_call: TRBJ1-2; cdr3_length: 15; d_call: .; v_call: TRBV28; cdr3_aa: CASSIREMVPYGYTF; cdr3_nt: TGTGCCAGCAGTATAAGGGAAATGGTTCCCTATGGCTACACCTTC
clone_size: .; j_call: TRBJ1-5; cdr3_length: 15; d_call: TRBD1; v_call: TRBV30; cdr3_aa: CAWSAPNRGGQPQHF; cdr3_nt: TGTGCCTGGAGCGCACCAAACAGGGGAGGACAGCCCCAGCATTTT
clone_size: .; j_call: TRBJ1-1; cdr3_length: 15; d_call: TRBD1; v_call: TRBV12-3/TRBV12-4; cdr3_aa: CASSFSTGGNTEAFF; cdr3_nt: TGTGCCAGCAGCTTCTCGACAGGGGGGAACACTGAAGCTTTCTTT
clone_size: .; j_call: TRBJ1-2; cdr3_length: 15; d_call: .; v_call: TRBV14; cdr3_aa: CASSQVGGTRDGYTF; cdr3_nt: TGTGCCAGCAGCCAAGTTGGCGGGACAAGGGATGGCTACACCTTC
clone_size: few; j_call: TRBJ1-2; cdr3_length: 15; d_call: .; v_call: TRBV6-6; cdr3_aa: CATSRSTVGGYGYTF; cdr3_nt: TGTGCCACCAGCCGTTCGACAGTAGGAGGCTATGGCTACACCTTC